This T cell receptor (beta chain) appears in the sequencing data of a study of blood T cell repertoires in COVID-19. At the level of the study: Sites across the United States, Italy and Spain contributed samples from acute and convalescent COVID-19.

This CDR3 comprises 18 residues. The V gene's germline CDR1 is SGHDN and CDR2 FVKESK. With V trimmed by 1 base and J by 2 bases, 12 bases remained unmatched. Original methodology: Researchers report that nucleated cell counts were estimated from reference gene primer amplification. Repertoires were generated with immunoSEQ multiplex PCR, while TCRdb's copy carries only in-frame clones and drops some. Clone size and V and J calls were adopted from that table, with D and trimming inferred from the DNA. The sample includes hundreds of thousands of clones, over 75% of them seen just once. The study assigned cohorts using participant-reported clinical history. Cohort 3 recovery required two negative PCRs, clearance, or symptom resolution.

Sequencing was performed on PBMCs or T cells enriched from blood (not recorded which). The chain links TRBV14 to TRBJ1-1, with 8 bases matching TRBD1. The TCR originated in a man in his late teens or twenties who had recovered from COVID-19. CDR3 in DNA: TGTGCCAGCAGCCAAGCTCGAAGACAGGGGAGAGGAAACACTGAAGCTTTCTTT. This encodes CASSQARRQGRGNTEAFF.